The clone carrying this T cell receptor (beta chain) was seen a few times. Researchers prepared the TCRbeta library using unique molecular identifiers, the study reports. TCRdb used MiXCR to reprocess the PCR reads, holding one entry per CDR3 protein. The data contain about a million distinct CDR3 sequences, about 29% of them seen just once; the ten biggest clones take up roughly 28%. The CDR3 runs 16 residues. V lost 10 bases and J 1 base, leaving 20 bases between the germline ends. The germline CDR1 and CDR2 sequences are MNHEY and SMNVEV (reference sequence). The data are from a study of T-cell reconstitution after alpha-beta-depleted transplantation in children.

The sequencing here drew on PBMCs, mostly from graft donor cells, taken 360 days after TCRalphabeta/CD19-depleted stem cell transplant. The V gene is TRBV27, the J gene TRBJ1-5; D not resolved. This receptor was obtained from a boy in the first two years of life who had a stem cell transplant for SCID, so the T cells may come from the graft donor. The CDR3 nucleotides read TGTGCCATGGGCTCAACCTCACGGGGAAGCAATCAGCCCCAGCATTTT. Translated: CAMGSTSRGSNQPQHF.